Following are 21 T cell receptor beta chains from one sample sequenced in a study of blood T cell repertoires in COVID-19. Sequencing used immunoSEQ multiplex PCR; TCRdb keeps in-frame clones, though not all of them. The sample has 50,000 to 75,000 clones, around 80% seen once. The sample was peripheral blood. The receptors come from a man between 60 and 75 years old with acute or convalescent COVID-19.

The chain links TRBV3-1 (or the pseudogene TRBV3-2) to TRBJ2-3, with D perhaps matching TRBD1 (5 bases). In germline, CDR1 is LGHDT, CDR2 YNNKEL (reference sequence). The V end lost 1 base, the J end lost 4 bases, and 12 bases lay between the germline ends. CDR3 size: 15 residues. CDR3 sequence reads: CASSQVPRASDTQYF. The CDR3 DNA is TGTGCCAGCAGCCAAGTACCCAGGGCCTCAGATACGCAGTATTTT.

The table lists this clone with a few counts. The chain links TRBV12-3 or TRBV12-4 to TRBJ2-7; 7 nucleotides line up with TRBD2. This CDR3 has 13 amino acids. Trimming cost V 5 bases and J 3 bases; bases outside gene matches: 4. CDR3 in amino acids: CASSPSGVYEQYF. CDR3 in DNA: TGTGCCAGCAGTCCAAGCGGGGTCTACGAGCAGTACTTC.

This clone came up a few times. This chain connects TRBV7-2 to TRBJ2-7, with 10 nucleotides matching TRBD2. Germline CDR1 SGHTA, CDR2 FQGNSA. The length of the CDR3 is 15 residues. V lost 1 base to trimming and J lost 3 bases; unmatched junction nucleotides: 3. The CDR3 protein is CASSLGASGGYEQYF. The CDR3 DNA sequence: TGTGCCAGCAGCTTAGGGGCTAGCGGGGGCTACGAGCAGTACTTC. Full variable domain (remainder filled in from reference TRBV7-2 and TRBJ2-7): GAGVSQSPSNKVTEKGKDVELRCDPISGHTALYWYRQSLGQGLEFLIYFQGNSAPDKSGLPSDRFSAERTGGSVSTLTIQRTQQEDSAVYLCASSLGASGGYEQYFGPGTRLTVT.

The chain has TRBV18 and TRBJ1-5, with D maybe TRBD1 (5 bases). The germline V gene has CDR1 KGHSH and CDR2 LQKENI. The V end was cut by 0 bases, the J end by 11 bases, with 8 bases between. There are 12 residues in the CDR3. Here the CDR3 reads CASSPPGGAQHF. In nucleotides, the CDR3 is TGTGCCAGCTCACCACCCGGGGGAGCCCAGCATTTT.

The V gene is TRBV5-4, the J gene TRBJ2-1; 9 positions agree with TRBD1. Germline V gene data show CDR1 as SGHNT and CDR2 as YYREEE (reference sequence). This CDR3 region has 15 residues. Trimming removed 2 bases from V and 8 bases from J; junction bases left unmatched: 8. The CDR3: CASSFGTGKFDEQFF. CDR3 coding DNA: TGTGCCAGCAGCTTCGGGACAGGGAAGTTCGATGAGCAGTTCTTC.

This clone appeared a few times. The chain employs TRBV11-3 and TRBJ2-1, with TRBD2 matching 10 bases. CDR3 length equals 15 residues. Per the germline V gene, CDR1 is SGHNT and CDR2 is YENEEA. Trimming cost V 5 bases and J 3 bases; bases outside gene matches: 4. CDR3 DNA: TGTGCCAGCAGCCCCCGGACTAGCGGCTACAATGAGCAGTTCTTC. Its protein is CASSPRTSGYNEQFF.

This chain joins TRBV28 and TRBJ1-4, with TRBD1 matching 9 bases. V lost 2 bases to trimming and J lost 7 bases; unmatched junction nucleotides: 5. Germline-derived CDR1 and CDR2 are MDHEN and SYDVKM. CDR3 length: 15 residues. CDR3 sequence reads: CASSLDGTGREKLFF. CDR3 nucleotides: TGTGCCAGCAGTTTAGACGGGACAGGGCGTGAAAAACTGTTTTTT. Combining the CDR3 with reference TRBV28 and TRBJ1-4 gives the whole variable domain DVKVTQSSRYLVKRTGEKVFLECVQDMDHENMFWYRQDPGLGLRLIYFSYDVKMKEKGDIPEGYSVSREKKERFSLILESASTNQTSMYLCASSLDGTGREKLFFGSGTQLSVL.

The rearrangement joins TRBV19 to TRBJ2-1; 8 bases line up with TRBD2. Germline CDR1 and CDR2: LNHDA and SQIVND (reference sequence). This CDR3 contains 17 residues. V was clipped by 3 bases and J by 10 bases; unmatched bases: 17. The CDR3 loop is CASSMTGGAASQGEQFF. CDR3 in DNA: TGTGCCAGTAGTATGACCGGGGGGGCCGCATCGCAAGGGGAGCAGTTCTTC. Based on the CDR3 plus reference TRBV19 and TRBJ2-1, the full variable domain is DGGITQSPKYLFRKEGQNVTLSCEQNLNHDAMYWYRQDPGQGLRLIYYSQIVNDFQKGDIAEGYSVSREKKESFPLTVTSAQKNPTAFYLCASSMTGGAASQGEQFFGPGTRLTVL.

This chain links TRBV6-6 with TRBJ2-1, with 7 bases identical to TRBD1. Germline CDR1 reads MNHNY; CDR2 reads SVGAGI (reference sequence). The J segment lost 4 bases and the V segment lost 5 bases, leaving 8 bases of the junction unmatched. The CDR3 is 15 residues long. The CDR3 is CASSTDRILYNEQFF. In DNA, the CDR3 is TGTGCCAGCAGTACGGACAGGATACTATACAATGAGCAGTTCTTC.

There are a few counts of this clone. V usage is TRBV7-9 and J usage is TRBJ1-5; tentative D call: TRBD1 (6 bases). V lost 5 bases, J lost 2 bases, and 19 bases lay in between. This CDR3 contains 17 residues. CDR1 is SEHNR and CDR2 is FQNEAQ in the germline V gene (reference sequence). The CDR3 DNA is TGTGCCAGCAGCCTACAGTCAGGGGTATATGGCAATCAGCCCCAGCATTTT. Amino acids: CASSLQSGVYGNQPQHF.

The genes are TRBV29-1 and TRBJ2-5; TRBD1 agrees at 9 bases. J was trimmed by 1 base and V by 7 bases; bases with no gene match: 1. This CDR3 region has 12 residues. The germline gives CDR1 SQVTM, CDR2 ANQGSEA. The CDR3 DNA reads as TGCAGCGGGGGACAGGGCCAAGAGACCCAGTACTTC. Translated, it gives CSGGQGQETQYF.

The gene calls are TRBV7-3 and TRBJ2-1, with D tentatively TRBD2 (6 bases). The CDR3 is made up of 16 amino acids. Per the germline V gene, CDR1 is SGHTA and CDR2 is FQGTGA. V was shortened by 5 bases and J by 0 bases, with 14 bases between the two germline ends. For the CDR3, the DNA is TGTGCCAGCAGCGCACGACACGGGGGCTCCTACAATGAGCAGTTCTTC. Encoded protein: CASSARHGGSYNEQFF.

The chain has TRBV13 and TRBJ2-4; possibly TRBD2 for D (6 bases). The V end lost 7 bases, the J end lost 0 bases, and 22 bases lay between the germline ends. This CDR3 comprises 18 residues. Germline V gives CDR1 PRHDT, CDR2 FYEKMQ (reference sequence). This CDR3 reads CASTPGTPRGLAKNIQYF. The CDR3 region has the DNA TGTGCCAGCACGCCTGGGACTCCCCGGGGGTTAGCCAAAAACATTCAGTACTTC.

This CDR3 is CASSAGQTSGAYEQYF. The CDR3 DNA follows: TGCGCCAGCAGCGCCGGACAGACCTCTGGGGCCTACGAGCAGTACTTC. This chain links TRBV5-1 with TRBJ2-7, with D possibly matching TRBD1 (6 bases). The CDR3 totals 16 residues. CDR1 is SGHRS, CDR2 YFSETQ, per germline. Trimming stripped 4 bases from V and 2 bases from J, with 19 bases between.

The rearrangement joins TRBV19 to TRBJ1-1; 7 bases line up with TRBD1. The CDR3 runs 17 residues. Trimming took 4 bases from V and 4 from J; bases not matched to a gene: 15. CDR1 and CDR2 (germline): LNHDA, SQIVND (reference sequence). The CDR3 nucleotides read TGTGCCAGTAGTAAGGAGACAGGGTTCTGGGGGAGCACTGAAGCTTTCTTT. Protein product: CASSKETGFWGSTEAFF.

The chain combines TRBV19 with TRBJ2-4; a possible D gene is TRBD1 (6 bases). Trimming removed 7 bases at V and 8 bases at J, with 18 bases between. Germline values: CDR1 LNHDA, CDR2 SQIVND (reference sequence). There are 14 residues in the CDR3. In DNA, the CDR3 is TGTGCCAGTAAGGTGGGGGCCTCAACGGACATTCAGTACTTC. Translated: CASKVGASTDIQYF.

This clone was recorded a few times. V and J are TRBV2 and TRBJ1-5, with unresolved D. The CDR3 totals 13 residues. V lost 6 bases and J lost 1, with 7 bases in between. CDR1 is SNHLY, CDR2 FYNNEI, per germline. The CDR3 DNA sequence: TGTGCCAGCAGGCACTCCAGCAATCAGCCCCAGCATTTT. This sequence encodes CASRHSSNQPQHF.

The V call is TRBV2, the J call TRBJ2-1; the match to TRBD2 covers 9 bases. The CDR3 loop spans 16 amino acids. From germline, CDR1 is SNHLY and CDR2 FYNNEI. The J segment lost 9 bases and the V segment lost 9 bases, leaving 18 bases of the junction unmatched. In DNA, the CDR3 is TGTGCCAGTAACCTTTCGTGGCTAGCGGGAAAGAGTGAGCAGTTCTTC. This codes for CASNLSWLAGKSEQFF.

CDR3: CASGSVDYEQYF. The CDR3 region has the DNA TGTGCCAGCGGCTCGGTCGACTACGAGCAGTACTTC. The chain employs TRBV7-9 and TRBJ2-7; D is ambiguous. The V gene lost 8 bases and the J gene lost 3 bases, with 11 bases spanning the gap. Germline CDR1 and CDR2: SEHNR and FQNEAQ (reference sequence). The CDR3 sequence is 12 residues long.

This chain connects TRBV19 to TRBJ1-5; the D gene is possibly TRBD1 (6 bases). This CDR3 has 15 residues. Germline CDR1 LNHDA, CDR2 SQIVND (reference sequence). V shed 3 bases and J shed 5 bases, with 14 bases lying between them. The CDR3 sequence is CASSIERGFDQPQHF. The CDR3 region has the DNA TGTGCCAGTAGTATTGAGAGGGGGTTCGATCAGCCCCAGCATTTT.

V gene TRBV7-8 combines with J gene TRBJ1-5; no definite D call. Between the trimmed V and J ends, which lost 4 bases and 1 base, there was a span of 8 bases. In germline, CDR1 is SGHVS, CDR2 FQNEAQ. CDR3 size: 14 residues. The CDR3 DNA follows: TGTGCCAGCAGCTCCGTACAGAGCAATCAGCCCCAGCATTTT. This translates into CASSSVQSNQPQHF. The full variable domain, rest sourced from reference TRBV7-8 and TRBJ1-5, is GAGVSQSPRYKVAKRGQDVALRCDPISGHVSLFWYQQALGQGPEFLTYFQNEAQLDKSGLPSDRFFAERPEGSVSTLKIQRTQQEDSAVYLCASSSVQSNQPQHFGDGTRLSIL.